The rows below give T cell receptor beta chains drawn from one sample of a study of blood T cell repertoires in COVID-19. Repertoires were generated with immunoSEQ multiplex PCR, while TCRdb's copy carries only in-frame clones and drops some. The table records about 300,000 clones, around nine tenths of them present only once. Sample: peripheral blood. The source of these receptors is a man in his 70s with acute or convalescent COVID-19. Each CDR3 is given with its conserved first and last residue.

J gene	V gene	CDR3 protein
TRBJ1-5	TRBV28	CASSPQGPKNQPQHF
TRBJ2-7	TRBV4-2	CASSPAAGTGAYEQYF
TRBJ2-5	TRBV6-2/TRBV6-3	CASTPAPTPPGVTQYF
TRBJ1-1	TRBV19	CASMLAGNTEAFF
TRBJ2-7	TRBV15	CATSRAAGEQYF
TRBJ1-2	TRBV18	CASSVTGQYGYTF
TRBJ2-3	TRBV2	CASSEGALAVVPYF
TRBJ1-2	TRBV6-5	CASSTENYGYTF
TRBJ1-1	TRBV28	CASSPGQNTEAFF
TRBJ1-2	TRBV7-2	CASSLGVSEANYGYTF
TRBJ1-2	TRBV7-2	CASAPGGEYGYTF
TRBJ2-1	TRBV4-3	CASSPPRRDSSYNEQFF
TRBJ2-5	TRBV5-4	CASSLDQGRRRETQYF
TRBJ1-3	TRBV28	CASSLPGRIGNTIYF
TRBJ2-1	TRBV7-2	CASSLRGISYNEQFF
TRBJ2-7	TRBV27	CASSSYRGRLSYEQYF
TRBJ2-3	TRBV9	CASSAPGLRTDTQYF
TRBJ1-2	TRBV10-3	CAISESTDSFGYTF
TRBJ2-1	TRBV5-4	CASSSVYNEQFF
TRBJ2-2	TRBV5-6	CASSSTGGELFF
TRBJ1-2	TRBV14	CASSPMWGQGPYGYTF
TRBJ2-1	TRBV11-3	CASSLDPGTSGGHNEQFF
TRBJ2-1	TRBV29-1	CSVDRDRANNEQFF
TRBJ2-6	TRBV10-3	CAISGGGAGANVLTF
TRBJ2-7	TRBV28	CASSLWGQSYEQYF
TRBJ2-6	TRBV4-3	CASSQHTSGANVLTF
TRBJ2-5	TRBV15	CATSTRDRGSETQYF
TRBJ2-5	TRBV7-2	CASSRIETQYF
TRBJ1-1	TRBV7-9	CASSLGEVNTEAFF
TRBJ2-5	TRBV24-1	CATSGGQGDETQYF
TRBJ2-1	TRBV27	CASSYRGASSSYNEQFF
TRBJ1-3	TRBV9	CASSGPGGSGNTIYF
TRBJ2-5	TRBV2	CASSRTGKETQYF
TRBJ2-7	TRBV9	CASSSGGVGEQYF
TRBJ2-1	TRBV19	CASGVAGVLWQFF
TRBJ2-1	TRBV18	CASSSWGGGSSYNEQFF
TRBJ2-5	TRBV19	CASSTHSSGSETQYF
TRBJ1-4	TRBV9	CASSLSGQGNEKLFF
TRBJ2-7	TRBV27	CASSSEGGPYEQYF
TRBJ2-7	TRBV7-3	CASSLSRGYEQYF
TRBJ1-4	TRBV4-3	CASSQEDRGGEKLFF
TRBJ1-4	TRBV10-3	CAISKGTGANEKLFF
TRBJ1-6	TRBV2	CASTSVAFYNSPLHF
TRBJ1-2	TRBV29-1	CSVEGQGVGGYTF
TRBJ2-1	TRBV3-1/TRBV3-2	CASSQDLSGGSWQFF
TRBJ1-5	TRBV6-2/TRBV6-3	CASSPGWGGSFSNQPQHF
TRBJ2-1	TRBV5-1	CASSWVPSPANEQFF
TRBJ1-1	TRBV28	CASHPGGRRGEAFF
TRBJ1-6	TRBV18	CASSPLVDSPLHF
TRBJ2-7	TRBV7-2	CASSLEVGERDF
TRBJ2-7	TRBV27	CASKDYRFEQYF
TRBJ1-1	TRBV6-5	CASSPGQYTEAFF
TRBJ1-1	TRBV4-2	CASSRVDTIAEAFF
TRBJ2-7	TRBV28	CASSLRSSYEQYF
TRBJ2-2	TRBV7-2	CASSLVGQGTGELFF